A selection of T cell receptor beta chains follows, all from one sample in a study of blood T cell repertoires in COVID-19. Here immunoSEQ multiplex PCR was the method, and the copy in TCRdb shows in-frame clones only, minus some. The table includes 190,000 or so clones, 81% detected once. Material for sequencing was PBMCs or T cells enriched from blood (not recorded which). The receptors were sampled from a man between 40 and 49 years old who had recovered from COVID-19. Each CDR3 is given with its conserved first and last residue. The D gene is left open where the match is weak. Clone size, where shown, is once, few, many, or a class for clones that have expanded.

cdr3_aa cdr3_nt j_call v_call d_call clone_size
CASSSGQLNAFF TGTGCCAGCAGCTCGGGACAGCTGAACGCTTTCTTT TRBJ1-1 TRBV28 TRBD1 NA
CASSLRGSYEQYF TGTGCCAGCAGCCTGCGAGGCTCCTACGAGCAGTACTTC TRBJ2-7 TRBV3-1/TRBV3-2 NA NA
CASSPGDRPNYGYTF TGCGCCAGCAGCCCCGGGGACAGGCCGAACTATGGCTACACCTTC TRBJ1-2 TRBV5-1 TRBD1 NA
CASSPPWGWTGKDYGYTF TGTGCCAGCAGCCCCCCCTGGGGTTGGACAGGGAAGGACTATGGCTACACCTTC TRBJ1-2 TRBV5-4 TRBD1 medium-sized
CASNPGDTQYF TGTGCCAGCAACCCGGGGGATACGCAGTATTTT TRBJ2-3 TRBV11-2 NA NA
CATSRGGGEVDGYTF TGTGCCACCAGCAGAGGAGGAGGGGAGGTTGATGGCTACACCTTC TRBJ1-2 TRBV15 NA NA
CASSHAGGSNQPQHF TGTGCCAGCAGCCACGCCGGGGGGAGCAATCAGCCCCAGCATTTT TRBJ1-5 TRBV3-1/TRBV3-2 NA NA
CGGSGFLKRGGRDTQYF TGCGGAGGATCGGGTTTTTTAAAGCGGGGGGGCCGCGATACGCAGTATTTT TRBJ2-3 TRBV29-1 TRBD2 NA
CASIRDSNEKLFF TGTGCCAGCATCCGGGACAGTAATGAAAAACTGTTTTTT TRBJ1-4 TRBV2 TRBD1 NA
CASSPTLHGYSYNEQFF TGTGCCAGCTCACCTACACTACACGGATACTCCTACAATGAGCAGTTCTTC TRBJ2-1 TRBV18 NA once
CAWSLPGGELFF TGTGCCTGGAGTCTCCCCGGGGGGGAGCTGTTTTTT TRBJ2-2 TRBV30 NA NA
CASSLSGGAAETQYF TGTGCCAGCAGCTTGTCCGGGGGGGCGGCGGAGACCCAGTACTTC TRBJ2-5 TRBV7-7 TRBD2 NA
CASSKTGLAVTYEQYF TGTGCCAGCAGTAAGACCGGACTAGCGGTAACCTACGAGCAGTACTTC TRBJ2-7 TRBV27 TRBD2 few
CASSQVVIALEEKLFF TGTGCCAGCAGCCAAGTGGTCATAGCTCTGGAGGAAAAACTGTTTTTT TRBJ1-4 TRBV4-2 NA many
CASSPGQGGNQPQHF TGCGCCAGCAGCCCGGGACAGGGTGGCAATCAGCCCCAGCATTTT TRBJ1-5 TRBV5-1 TRBD1 NA
CASSPPGQGPGFRTF TGTGCCAGCAGCCCCCCGGGACAGGGGCCTGGGTTTCGCACCTTC TRBJ1-2 TRBV7-3 TRBD1 NA
CASSLETGVGTEAFF TGTGCCAGCAGCTTAGAGACAGGGGTGGGCACTGAAGCTTTCTTT TRBJ1-1 TRBV7-8 TRBD1 few
CASSFQAGGTDTQYF TGTGCCAGCAGTTTCCAAGCGGGGGGCACAGATACGCAGTATTTT TRBJ2-3 TRBV27 TRBD2 NA
CASSSPGKTRTPYGYTF TGTGCCAGCAGCTCACCGGGGAAGACCAGGACCCCCTATGGCTACACCTTC TRBJ1-2 TRBV5-6 NA NA
CASSLGRGWDTQYF TGTGCCAGCAGCCTTGGACGGGGATGGGATACGCAGTATTTT TRBJ2-3 TRBV6-5 NA NA
CASSLSGRAAKNIQYF TGTGCCAGCAGCCTTAGCGGGAGGGCGGCCAAAAACATTCAGTACTTC TRBJ2-4 TRBV4-2 TRBD2 NA
CASSYRNTEAFF TGTGCCAGCAGTTATAGGAACACTGAAGCTTTCTTT TRBJ1-1 TRBV6-5 NA NA
CASSSRGGTETQYF TGTGCCAGCAGTTCTAGGGGCGGGACGGAGACCCAGTACTTC TRBJ2-5 TRBV7-9 NA NA
CASSYSGTANEKLFF TGTGCCAGCAGTTACTCCGGGACAGCTAATGAAAAACTGTTTTTT TRBJ1-4 TRBV6-5 TRBD1 NA
CASSFGRGLGTDTQYF TGTGCCAGTAGTTTCGGGAGGGGGTTGGGCACAGATACGCAGTATTTT TRBJ2-3 TRBV19 TRBD2 NA
CSVREYTEAFF TGCAGCGTCCGAGAGTACACTGAAGCTTTCTTT TRBJ1-1 TRBV29-1 NA NA
CASSLPKTDHYGYTF TGCGCCAGCAGCTTACCGAAGACAGACCACTATGGCTACACCTTC TRBJ1-2 TRBV5-1 NA NA
CASSPGTSGQETQYF TGTGCCAGCTCACCAGGGACTAGCGGTCAAGAGACCCAGTACTTC TRBJ2-5 TRBV18 TRBD2 NA
CAIRATGQGGTEAFF TGTGCCATCAGAGCTACCGGACAGGGAGGAACTGAAGCTTTCTTT TRBJ1-1 TRBV10-3 TRBD1 NA
CASSGTGGSTQPQHF TGTGCCAGCAGTGGGACAGGGGGCTCGACTCAGCCCCAGCATTTT TRBJ1-5 TRBV2 TRBD1 NA
CASRGQGVQPQHF TGTGCCAGCAGGGGACAGGGTGTACAACCCCAGCATTTT TRBJ1-5 TRBV19 TRBD1 NA
CAWSAGRSTDTQYF TGTGCCTGGAGTGCGGGAAGGTCGACAGATACGCAGTATTTT TRBJ2-3 TRBV30 NA NA
CASGLVLQGTNEKLFF TGTGCTAGTGGTTTGGTTCTGCAGGGCACTAATGAAAAACTGTTTTTT TRBJ1-4 TRBV12-5 NA NA
CASSASGQGGDYSNQPQHF TGTGCCAGCAGTGCATCTGGACAGGGCGGGGATTATAGCAATCAGCCCCAGCATTTT TRBJ1-5 TRBV6-1 TRBD1 NA
CASSLWSSGRAVGNEQFF TGTGCCAGCAGCTTATGGTCTAGCGGGAGAGCAGTAGGTAATGAGCAGTTCTTC TRBJ2-1 TRBV11-2 TRBD2 many
CSVQGDSNQPQHF TGCAGCGTTCAGGGGGATAGCAATCAGCCCCAGCATTTT TRBJ1-5 TRBV29-1 TRBD1 NA
CASSSGQGLNQPQHF TGTGCCAGCAGCTCGGGACAGGGACTAAATCAGCCCCAGCATTTT TRBJ1-5 TRBV7-9 TRBD1 NA
CASSSRGQGGYTEAFF TGTGCCAGCAGCTCCCGAGGACAGGGAGGTTACACTGAAGCTTTCTTT TRBJ1-1 TRBV7-9 TRBD1 NA
CASSLDGTTRGNEQFF TGTGCCAGCAGCTTGGATGGGACTACCCGCGGGAATGAGCAGTTCTTC TRBJ2-1 TRBV7-2 TRBD2 NA
CASSGQGNNQPQHF TGTGCCAGCAGTGGACAGGGTAACAATCAGCCCCAGCATTTT TRBJ1-5 TRBV2 TRBD1 NA
CASSALQGRYGYTF TGTGCCAGCAGCGCTTTACAGGGTCGGTATGGCTACACCTTC TRBJ1-2 TRBV2 NA NA
CASSEGDTNNEQFF TGTGCCAGCAGTGAAGGGGACACCAACAATGAGCAGTTCTTC TRBJ2-1 TRBV6-4 NA NA
CASSQGAGQETQYF TGTGCCAGCAGTCAGGGGGCGGGGCAAGAGACCCAGTACTTC TRBJ2-5 TRBV6-6 TRBD1 NA
CASSPGQLRKAFF TGTGCCAGCAGTCCCGGACAGCTTCGCAAAGCTTTCTTT TRBJ1-1 TRBV27 NA NA
CASSVFTGGNEQFF TGTGCCAGCAGCGTTTTTACAGGTGGGAATGAGCAGTTCTTC TRBJ2-1 TRBV9 NA NA
CASSLLYRGRRGTEAFF TGTGCCAGCAGCTTGCTGTACAGGGGCCGTAGGGGCACTGAAGCTTTCTTT TRBJ1-1 TRBV7-6 TRBD1 once
CASSLELALDTQYF TGTGCCAGCAGCTTAGAGTTAGCTCTCGATACGCAGTATTTT TRBJ2-3 TRBV11-2 NA NA
CASSPTGQGPIIQYF TGTGCCAGCAGCCCCACCGGACAAGGCCCAATAATTCAGTACTTC TRBJ2-4 TRBV6-5 NA NA
CAIRTDSNSPLHF TGTGCCATCAGGACAGATTCTAATTCACCCCTCCACTTT TRBJ1-6 TRBV2 NA NA
CASSQAKGGLNTEAFF TGTGCCAGCAGCCAAGCAAAAGGGGGATTGAACACTGAAGCTTTCTTT TRBJ1-1 TRBV4-2 NA NA
CACAPGRTEAFF TGTGCCTGTGCCCCAGGGCGCACTGAAGCTTTCTTT TRBJ1-1 TRBV30 NA few